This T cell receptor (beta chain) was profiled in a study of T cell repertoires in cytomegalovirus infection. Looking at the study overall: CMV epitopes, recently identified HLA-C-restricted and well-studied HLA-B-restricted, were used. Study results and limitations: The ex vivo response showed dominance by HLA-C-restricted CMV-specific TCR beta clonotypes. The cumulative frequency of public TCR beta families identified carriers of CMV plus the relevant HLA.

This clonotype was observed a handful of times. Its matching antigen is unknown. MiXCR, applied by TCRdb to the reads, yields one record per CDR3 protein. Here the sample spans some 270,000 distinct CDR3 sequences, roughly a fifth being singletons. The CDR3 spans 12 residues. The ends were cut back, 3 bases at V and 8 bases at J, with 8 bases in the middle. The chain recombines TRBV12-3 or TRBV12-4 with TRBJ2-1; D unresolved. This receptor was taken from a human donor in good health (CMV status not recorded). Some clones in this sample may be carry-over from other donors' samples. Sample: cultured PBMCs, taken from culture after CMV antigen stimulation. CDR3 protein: CASSFIRDEQFF. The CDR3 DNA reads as TGTGCCAGCAGTTTTATCCGCGATGAGCAGTTCTTC.